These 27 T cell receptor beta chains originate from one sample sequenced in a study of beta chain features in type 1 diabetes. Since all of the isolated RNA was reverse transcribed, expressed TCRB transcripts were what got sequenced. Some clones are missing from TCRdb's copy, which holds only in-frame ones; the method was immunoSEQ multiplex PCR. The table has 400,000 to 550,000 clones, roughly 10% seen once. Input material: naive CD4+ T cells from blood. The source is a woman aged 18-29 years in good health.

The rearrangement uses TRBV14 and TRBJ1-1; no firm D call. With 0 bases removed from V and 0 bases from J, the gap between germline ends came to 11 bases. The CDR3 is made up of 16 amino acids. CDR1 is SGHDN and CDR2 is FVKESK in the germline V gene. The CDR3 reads CASSQDEGTMNTEAFF. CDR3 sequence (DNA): TGTGCCAGCAGCCAAGACGAGGGAACTATGAACACTGAAGCTTTCTTT.

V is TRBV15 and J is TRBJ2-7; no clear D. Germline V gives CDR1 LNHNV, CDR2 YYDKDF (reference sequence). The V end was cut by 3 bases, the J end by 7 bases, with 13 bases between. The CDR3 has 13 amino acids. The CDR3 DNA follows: TGTGCCACCAGCAGGGGTACTGTTCCGGAGCAGTACTTC. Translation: CATSRGTVPEQYF.

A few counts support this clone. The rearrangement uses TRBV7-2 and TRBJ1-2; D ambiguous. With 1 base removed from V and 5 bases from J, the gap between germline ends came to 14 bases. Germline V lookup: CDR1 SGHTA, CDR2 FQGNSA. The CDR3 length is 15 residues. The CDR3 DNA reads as TGTGCCAGCAGCTTAGGGGAAGGGAGAAAATATGGCTACACCTTC. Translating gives CASSLGEGRKYGYTF.

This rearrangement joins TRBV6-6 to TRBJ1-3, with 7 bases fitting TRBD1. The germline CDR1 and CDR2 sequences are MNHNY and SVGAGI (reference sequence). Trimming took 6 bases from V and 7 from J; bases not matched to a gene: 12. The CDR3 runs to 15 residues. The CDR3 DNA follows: TGTGCCAGCAGGCCAGGGGACAGTGGTAGGAACACCATATATTTT. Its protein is CASRPGDSGRNTIYF.

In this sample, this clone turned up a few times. The CDR3 DNA reads TGTGCCAGCAGCGAAGGAGGGGGCTCCGGAAACACCATATATTTT. Protein product: CASSEGGGSGNTIYF. The V call is TRBV7-2, the J call TRBJ1-3, with 7 nucleotides matching TRBD1. In germline, CDR1 is SGHTA, CDR2 FQGNSA. J was trimmed by 4 bases and V by 5 bases; bases with no gene match: 8. The CDR3 runs 15 residues.

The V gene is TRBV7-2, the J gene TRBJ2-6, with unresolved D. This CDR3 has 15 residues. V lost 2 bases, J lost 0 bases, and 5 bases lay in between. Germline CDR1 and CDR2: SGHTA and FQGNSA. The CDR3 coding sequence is TGTGCCAGCAGCTTAAGGATCTCTGGGGCCAACGTCCTGACTTTC. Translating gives CASSLRISGANVLTF.

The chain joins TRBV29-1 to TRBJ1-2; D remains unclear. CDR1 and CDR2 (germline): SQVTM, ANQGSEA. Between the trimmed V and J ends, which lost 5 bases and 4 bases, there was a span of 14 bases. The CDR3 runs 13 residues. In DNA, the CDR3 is TGCAGCGTTTACTATCCCTTGAGCTATGGCTACACCTTC. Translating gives CSVYYPLSYGYTF.

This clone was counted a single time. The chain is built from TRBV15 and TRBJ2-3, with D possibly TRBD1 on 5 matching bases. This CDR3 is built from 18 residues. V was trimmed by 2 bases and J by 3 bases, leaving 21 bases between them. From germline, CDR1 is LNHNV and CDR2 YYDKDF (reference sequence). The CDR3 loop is CATSRRPPTVLVTDTQYF. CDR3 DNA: TGTGCCACCAGCAGACGGCCCCCGACAGTTCTTGTGACAGATACGCAGTATTTT.

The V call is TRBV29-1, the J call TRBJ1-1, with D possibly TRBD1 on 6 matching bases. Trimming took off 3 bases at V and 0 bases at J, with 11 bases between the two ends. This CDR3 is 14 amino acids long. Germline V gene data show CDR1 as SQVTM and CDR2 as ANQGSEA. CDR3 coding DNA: TGCAGCGTTGATTCAGGGACACTGAACACTGAAGCTTTCTTT. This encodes CSVDSGTLNTEAFF.

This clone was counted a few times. CDR3 in amino acids: CASSEGWRDRGLNEQFF. CDR3 in DNA: TGTGCCAGCAGTGAAGGGTGGAGGGACAGGGGACTAAACGAGCAGTTCTTC. This chain connects TRBV6-1 to TRBJ2-1, with TRBD1 identical over 10 bases. CDR1 is MNHNS and CDR2 is SASEGT in the germline V gene. CDR3 length: 17 amino acids. V lost 1 base and J lost 10; bases outside the gene matches: 13.

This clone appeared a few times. CDR3 sequence reads: CASSPNRHQETQYF. DNA of the CDR3: TGTGCCAGCAGCCCCAACAGACACCAAGAGACCCAGTACTTC. The chain combines TRBV27 with TRBJ2-5; D is ambiguous. V was pared by 6 bases and J by 0 bases, with 11 bases between. The CDR3 has 14 amino acids. CDR1 is MNHEY, CDR2 SMNVEV, per germline (reference sequence).

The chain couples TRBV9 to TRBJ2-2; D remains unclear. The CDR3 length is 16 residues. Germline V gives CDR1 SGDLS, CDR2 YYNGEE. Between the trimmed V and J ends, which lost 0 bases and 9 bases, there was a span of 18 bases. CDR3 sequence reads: CASSVAGLTPVWELFF. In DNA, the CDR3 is TGTGCCAGCAGCGTAGCGGGTCTTACACCGGTATGGGAGCTGTTTTTT. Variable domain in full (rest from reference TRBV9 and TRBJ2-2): DSGVTQTPKHLITATGQRVTLRCSPRSGDLSVYWYQQSLDQGLQFLIQYYNGEERAKGNILERFSAQQFPDLHSELNLSSLELGDSALYFCASSVAGLTPVWELFFGEGSRLTVL.

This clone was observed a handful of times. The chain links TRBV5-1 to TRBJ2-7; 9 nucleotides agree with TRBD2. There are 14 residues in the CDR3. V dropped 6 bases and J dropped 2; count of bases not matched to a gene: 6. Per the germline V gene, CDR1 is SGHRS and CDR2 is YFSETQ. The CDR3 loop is CASMAPSGAYEQYV. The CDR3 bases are TGCGCCAGCATGGCCCCTAGCGGGGCCTACGAGCAGTACGTC.

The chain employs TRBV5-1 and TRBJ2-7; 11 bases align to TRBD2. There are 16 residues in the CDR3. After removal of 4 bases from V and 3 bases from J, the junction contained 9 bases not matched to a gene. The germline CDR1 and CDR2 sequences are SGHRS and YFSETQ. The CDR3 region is CASSAETSGRYYEQYF. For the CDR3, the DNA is TGCGCCAGCAGCGCCGAAACTAGCGGGAGATACTACGAGCAGTACTTC.

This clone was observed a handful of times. The CDR3 nucleotides are TGTGCCAGCACCCCCAGGGGGATCTCTGGGGCCAACGTCCTGACTTTC. Its translation: CASTPRGISGANVLTF. This chain uses TRBV7-2 with TRBJ2-6; 7 nucleotides line up with TRBD1. Germline lookup yields CDR1 SGHTA and CDR2 FQGNSA. The J segment lost 0 bases and the V segment lost 7 bases, leaving 6 bases of the junction unmatched. This CDR3 spans 16 amino acids.

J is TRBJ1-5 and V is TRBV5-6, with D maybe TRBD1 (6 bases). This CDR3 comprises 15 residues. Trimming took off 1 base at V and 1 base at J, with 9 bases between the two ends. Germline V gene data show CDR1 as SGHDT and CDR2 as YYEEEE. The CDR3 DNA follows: TGTGCCAGCAGCTTGCGACAGGCAAGCAATCAGCCCCAGCATTTT. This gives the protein CASSLRQASNQPQHF.

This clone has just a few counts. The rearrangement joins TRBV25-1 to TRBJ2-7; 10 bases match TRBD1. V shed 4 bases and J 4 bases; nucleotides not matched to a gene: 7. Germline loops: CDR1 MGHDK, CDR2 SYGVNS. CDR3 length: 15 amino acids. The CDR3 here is CASSAWDRGSYEQYV. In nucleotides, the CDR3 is TGTGCCAGCAGTGCGTGGGACAGGGGAAGTTACGAGCAGTACGTC.

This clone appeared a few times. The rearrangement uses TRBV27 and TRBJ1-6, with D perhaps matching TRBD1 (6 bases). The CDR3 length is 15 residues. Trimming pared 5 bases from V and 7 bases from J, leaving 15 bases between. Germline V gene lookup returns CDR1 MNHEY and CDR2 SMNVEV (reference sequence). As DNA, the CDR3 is TGTGCCAGCAGTGTACAGGGCGCCGGGAATTCACCCCTCCACTTT. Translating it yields CASSVQGAGNSPLHF.

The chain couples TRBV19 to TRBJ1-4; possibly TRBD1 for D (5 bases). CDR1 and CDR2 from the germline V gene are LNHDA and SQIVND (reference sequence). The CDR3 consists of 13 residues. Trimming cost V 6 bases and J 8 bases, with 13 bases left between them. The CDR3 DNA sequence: TGTGCCAGTAGCCTGACCGGGGCCGAAAAACTGTTTTTT. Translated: CASSLTGAEKLFF.

The CDR3 loop reads CASVLGRRTPLFEKLFF. DNA of the CDR3: TGTGCTAGTGTCTTGGGGAGGCGGACCCCTCTTTTCGAAAAACTGTTTTTT. V and J are TRBV12-5 and TRBJ1-4; D unresolved. This CDR3 is 17 amino acids long. Germline CDR1 LGHNT, CDR2 FRNRAP. V lost 7 bases, J lost 8 bases, and 26 bases lay in between.

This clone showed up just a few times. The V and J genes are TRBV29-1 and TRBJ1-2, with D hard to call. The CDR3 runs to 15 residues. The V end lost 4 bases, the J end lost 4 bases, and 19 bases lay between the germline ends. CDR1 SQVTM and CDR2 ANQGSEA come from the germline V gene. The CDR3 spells CSVGGVQPEFYGYTF. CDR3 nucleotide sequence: TGCAGCGTTGGAGGTGTTCAGCCAGAGTTCTATGGCTACACCTTC.

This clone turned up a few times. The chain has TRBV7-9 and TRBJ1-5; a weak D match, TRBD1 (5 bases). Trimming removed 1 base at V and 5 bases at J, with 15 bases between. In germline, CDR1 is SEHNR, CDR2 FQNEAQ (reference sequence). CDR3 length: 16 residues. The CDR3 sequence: CASSLDRGGSDQPQHF. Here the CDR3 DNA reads TGTGCCAGCAGCTTAGATCGGGGCGGAAGCGATCAGCCCCAGCATTTT.

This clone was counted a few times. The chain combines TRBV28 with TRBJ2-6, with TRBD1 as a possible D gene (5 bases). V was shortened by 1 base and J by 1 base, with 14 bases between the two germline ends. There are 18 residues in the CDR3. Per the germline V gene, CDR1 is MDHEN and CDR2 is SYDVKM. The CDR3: CASSLFAGQVSGANVLTF. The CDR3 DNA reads TGTGCCAGCAGTTTATTTGCAGGGCAGGTTTCTGGGGCCAACGTCCTGACTTTC.

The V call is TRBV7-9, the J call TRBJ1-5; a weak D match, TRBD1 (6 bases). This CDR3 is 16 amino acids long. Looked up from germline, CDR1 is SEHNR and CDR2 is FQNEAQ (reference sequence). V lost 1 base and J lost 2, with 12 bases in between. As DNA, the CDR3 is TGTGCCAGCAGCTTAGGGGCAGGGGTCGGCAATCAGCCCCAGCATTTT. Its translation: CASSLGAGVGNQPQHF.

CDR3 nucleotides: TGTGCCAGCAGCGTAGGGGGCAGGGTTGGTGACTTTGGAAACACCATATATTTT. Translating it yields CASSVGGRVGDFGNTIYF. The V gene is TRBV9, the J gene TRBJ1-3; perhaps TRBD1 as D (5 bases). There are 18 residues in the CDR3. Trimming removed 0 bases from V and 3 bases from J, with 19 bases in between. The germline V gene has CDR1 SGDLS and CDR2 YYNGEE.

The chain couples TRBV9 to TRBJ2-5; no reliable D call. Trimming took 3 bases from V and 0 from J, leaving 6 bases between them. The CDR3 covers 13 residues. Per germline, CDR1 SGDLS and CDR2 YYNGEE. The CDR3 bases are TGTGCCAGCAGCGGTCCGTACCAAGAGACCCAGTACTTC. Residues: CASSGPYQETQYF.

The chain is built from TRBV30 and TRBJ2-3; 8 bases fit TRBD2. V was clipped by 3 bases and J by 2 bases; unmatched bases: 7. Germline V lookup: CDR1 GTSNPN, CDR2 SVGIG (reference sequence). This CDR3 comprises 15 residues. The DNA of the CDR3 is TGTGCCTGGAGCCGGGGACTAGAGCTCACAGATACGCAGTATTTT. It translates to CAWSRGLELTDTQYF. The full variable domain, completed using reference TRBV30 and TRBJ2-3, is SQTIHQWPATLVQPVGSPLSLECTVEGTSNPNLYWYRQAAGRGLQLLFYSVGIGQISSEVPQNLSASRPQDRQFILSSKKLLLSDSGFYLCAWSRGLELTDTQYFGPGTRLTVL.